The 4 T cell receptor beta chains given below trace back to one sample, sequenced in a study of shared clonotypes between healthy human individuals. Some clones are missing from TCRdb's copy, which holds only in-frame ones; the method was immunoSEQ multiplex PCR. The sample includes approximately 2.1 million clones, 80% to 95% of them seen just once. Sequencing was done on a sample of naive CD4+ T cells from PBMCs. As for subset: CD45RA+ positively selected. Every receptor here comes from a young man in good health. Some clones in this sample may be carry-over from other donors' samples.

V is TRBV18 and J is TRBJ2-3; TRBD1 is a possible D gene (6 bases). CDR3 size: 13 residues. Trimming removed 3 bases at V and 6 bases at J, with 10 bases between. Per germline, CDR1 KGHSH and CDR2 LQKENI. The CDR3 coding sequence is TGTGCCAGCTCACCGGACAGTCCCGATACGCAGTATTTT. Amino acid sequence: CASSPDSPDTQYF.

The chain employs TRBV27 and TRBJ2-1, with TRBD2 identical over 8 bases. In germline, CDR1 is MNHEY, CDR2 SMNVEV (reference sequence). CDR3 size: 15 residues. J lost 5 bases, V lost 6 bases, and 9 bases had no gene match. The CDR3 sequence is CASRSPGTRNNEQFF. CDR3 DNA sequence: TGTGCCAGCAGGAGTCCCGGGACTAGGAACAATGAGCAGTTCTTC.

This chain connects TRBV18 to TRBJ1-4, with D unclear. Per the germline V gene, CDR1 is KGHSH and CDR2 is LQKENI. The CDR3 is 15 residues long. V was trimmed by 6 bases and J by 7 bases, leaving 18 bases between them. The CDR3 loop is CASSEPSGRGEKLFF. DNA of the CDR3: TGTGCCAGCTCTGAACCTTCTGGCCGAGGTGAAAAACTGTTTTTT.

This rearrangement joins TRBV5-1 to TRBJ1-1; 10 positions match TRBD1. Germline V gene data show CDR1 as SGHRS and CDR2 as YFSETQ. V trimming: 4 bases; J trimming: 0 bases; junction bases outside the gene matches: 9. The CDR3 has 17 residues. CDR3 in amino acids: CASSRQGAMGMNTEAFF. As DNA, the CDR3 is TGCGCCAGCAGCAGACAGGGGGCCATGGGGATGAACACTGAAGCTTTCTTT. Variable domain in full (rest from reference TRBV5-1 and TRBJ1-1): KAGVTQTPRYLIKTRGQQVTLSCSPISGHRSVSWYQQTPGQGLQFLFEYFSETQRNKGNFPGRFSGRQFSNSRSEMNVSTLELGDSALYLCASSRQGAMGMNTEAFFGQGTRLTVV.